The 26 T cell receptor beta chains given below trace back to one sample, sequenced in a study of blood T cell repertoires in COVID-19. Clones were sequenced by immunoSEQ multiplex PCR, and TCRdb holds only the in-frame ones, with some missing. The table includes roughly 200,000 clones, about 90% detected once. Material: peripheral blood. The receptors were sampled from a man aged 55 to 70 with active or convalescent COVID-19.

CDR3 DNA: TGTGCCATCAGTGAGTCCGAGGTACCTTCCTACGAGCAGTACTTC. Translated, it gives CAISESEVPSYEQYF. V is TRBV10-3 and J is TRBJ2-7; D call uncertain. Between the trimmed V and J ends, which lost 0 bases and 1 base, there was a span of 10 bases. There are 15 residues in the CDR3. Germline V CDR1 and CDR2: ENHRY, SYGVKD.

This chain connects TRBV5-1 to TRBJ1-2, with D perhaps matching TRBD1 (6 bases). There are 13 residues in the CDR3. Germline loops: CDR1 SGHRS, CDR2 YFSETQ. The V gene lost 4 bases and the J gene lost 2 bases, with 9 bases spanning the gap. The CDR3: CASSVTGNYGYTF. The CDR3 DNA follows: TGCGCCAGCAGCGTTACAGGGAACTATGGCTACACCTTC.

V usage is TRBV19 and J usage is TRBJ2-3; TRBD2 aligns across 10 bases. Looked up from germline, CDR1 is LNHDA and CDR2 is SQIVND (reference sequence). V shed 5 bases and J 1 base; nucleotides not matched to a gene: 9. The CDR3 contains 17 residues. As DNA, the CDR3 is TGTGCCAGTAGTCCCGCCGGGACTAGCGTACGCACAGATACGCAGTATTTT. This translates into CASSPAGTSVRTDTQYF.

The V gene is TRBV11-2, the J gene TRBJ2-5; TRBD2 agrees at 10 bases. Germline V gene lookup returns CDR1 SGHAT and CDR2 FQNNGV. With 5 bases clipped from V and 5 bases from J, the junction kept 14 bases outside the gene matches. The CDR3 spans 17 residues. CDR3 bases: TGTGCCAGCAGCCATTCACGAAGCGGGGGGGCATGGGAGACCCAGTACTTC. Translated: CASSHSRSGGAWETQYF.

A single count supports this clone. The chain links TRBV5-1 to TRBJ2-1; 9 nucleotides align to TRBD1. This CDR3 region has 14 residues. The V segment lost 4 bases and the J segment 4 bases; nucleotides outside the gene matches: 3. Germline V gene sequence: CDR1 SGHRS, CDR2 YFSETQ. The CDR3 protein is CASSQGTGYNEQFF. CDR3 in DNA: TGCGCCAGCAGCCAGGGGACAGGGTACAATGAGCAGTTCTTC. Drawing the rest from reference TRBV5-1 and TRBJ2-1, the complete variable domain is KAGVTQTPRYLIKTRGQQVTLSCSPISGHRSVSWYQQTPGQGLQFLFEYFSETQRNKGNFPGRFSGRQFSNSRSEMNVSTLELGDSALYLCASSQGTGYNEQFFGPGTRLTVL.

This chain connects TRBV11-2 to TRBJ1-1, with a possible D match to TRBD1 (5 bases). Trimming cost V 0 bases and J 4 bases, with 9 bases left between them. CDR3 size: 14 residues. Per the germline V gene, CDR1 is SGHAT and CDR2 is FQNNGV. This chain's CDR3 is CASSLEMGGTEAFF. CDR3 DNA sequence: TGTGCCAGCAGCTTAGAAATGGGGGGCACTGAAGCTTTCTTT.

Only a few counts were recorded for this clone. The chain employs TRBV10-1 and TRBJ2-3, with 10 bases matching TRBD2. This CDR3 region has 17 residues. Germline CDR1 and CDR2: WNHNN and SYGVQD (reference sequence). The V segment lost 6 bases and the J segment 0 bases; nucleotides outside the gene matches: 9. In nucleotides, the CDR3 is TGCGCCAGCAGGGCGGCTTATAGCGGGGGGAGCACAGATACGCAGTATTTT. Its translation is CASRAAYSGGSTDTQYF.

The DNA of the CDR3 is TGTGCCAGCAGCTTAAAACTAGCGGGGGTTACTAGCACAGATACGCAGTATTTT. Residues: CASSLKLAGVTSTDTQYF. V and J are TRBV7-8 and TRBJ2-3, with TRBD2 identical over 11 bases. Germline trimming cut 2 bases from V and 0 bases from J; bases unmatched to any gene: 7. Germline V gene data show CDR1 as SGHVS and CDR2 as FQNEAQ. The CDR3 runs 18 residues.

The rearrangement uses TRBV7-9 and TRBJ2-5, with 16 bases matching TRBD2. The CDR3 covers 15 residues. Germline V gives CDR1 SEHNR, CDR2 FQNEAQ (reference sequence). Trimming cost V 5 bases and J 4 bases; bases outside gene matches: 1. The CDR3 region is CASSGTSGGAETQYF. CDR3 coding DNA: TGTGCCAGCAGCGGGACTAGCGGGGGGGCAGAGACCCAGTACTTC.

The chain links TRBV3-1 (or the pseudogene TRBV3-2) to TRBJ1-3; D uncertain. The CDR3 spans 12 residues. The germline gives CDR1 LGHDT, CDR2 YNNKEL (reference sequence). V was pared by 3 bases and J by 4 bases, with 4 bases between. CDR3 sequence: CASSHPGNTIYF. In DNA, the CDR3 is TGTGCCAGCAGCCACCCAGGAAACACCATATATTTT.

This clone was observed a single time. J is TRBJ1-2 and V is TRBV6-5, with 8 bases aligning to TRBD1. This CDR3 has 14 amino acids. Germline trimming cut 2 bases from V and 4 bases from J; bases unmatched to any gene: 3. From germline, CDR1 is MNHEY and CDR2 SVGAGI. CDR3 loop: CASSYTDRGYGYTF. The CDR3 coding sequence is TGTGCCAGCAGTTACACCGACAGGGGCTATGGCTACACCTTC.

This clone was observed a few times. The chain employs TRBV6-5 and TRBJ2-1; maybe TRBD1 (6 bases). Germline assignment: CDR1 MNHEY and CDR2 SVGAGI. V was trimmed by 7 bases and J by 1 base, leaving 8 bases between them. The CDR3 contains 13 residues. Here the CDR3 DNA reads TGTGCCAGCAACAGGGTATCCTACAATGAGCAGTTCTTC. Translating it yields CASNRVSYNEQFF.

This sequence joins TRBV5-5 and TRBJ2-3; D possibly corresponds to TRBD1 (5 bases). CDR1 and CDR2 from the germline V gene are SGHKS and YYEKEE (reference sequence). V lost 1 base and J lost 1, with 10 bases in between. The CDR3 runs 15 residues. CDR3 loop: CASSLRGRGTDTQYF. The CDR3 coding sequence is TGTGCCAGCAGCTTGAGGGGTCGGGGCACAGATACGCAGTATTTT.

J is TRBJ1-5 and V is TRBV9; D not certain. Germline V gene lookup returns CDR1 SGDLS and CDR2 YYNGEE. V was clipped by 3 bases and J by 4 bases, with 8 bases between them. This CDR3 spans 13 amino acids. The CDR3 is CASSGDSNQPQHF. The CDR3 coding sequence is TGTGCCAGCAGCGGCGATAGTAATCAGCCCCAGCATTTT.

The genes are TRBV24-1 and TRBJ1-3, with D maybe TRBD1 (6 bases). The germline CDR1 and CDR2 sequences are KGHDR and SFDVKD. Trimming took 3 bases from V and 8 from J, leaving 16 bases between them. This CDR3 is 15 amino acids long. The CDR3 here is CATSDATGAGDTIYF. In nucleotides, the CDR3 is TGTGCCACCAGTGATGCGACAGGAGCGGGGGACACCATATATTTT.

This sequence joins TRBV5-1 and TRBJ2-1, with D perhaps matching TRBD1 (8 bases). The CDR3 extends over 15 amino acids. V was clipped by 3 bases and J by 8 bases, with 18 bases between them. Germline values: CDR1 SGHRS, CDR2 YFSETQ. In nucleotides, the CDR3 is TGCGCCAGCAGCTCACTACAGGGGGGGACCCATGAGCAGTTCTTC. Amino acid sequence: CASSSLQGGTHEQFF. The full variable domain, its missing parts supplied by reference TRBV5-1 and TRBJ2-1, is KAGVTQTPRYLIKTRGQQVTLSCSPISGHRSVSWYQQTPGQGLQFLFEYFSETQRNKGNFPGRFSGRQFSNSRSEMNVSTLELGDSALYLCASSSLQGGTHEQFFGPGTRLTVL.

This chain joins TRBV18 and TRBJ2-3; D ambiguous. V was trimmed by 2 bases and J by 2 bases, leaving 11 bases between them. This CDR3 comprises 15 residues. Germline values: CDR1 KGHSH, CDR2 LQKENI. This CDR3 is CASSPIVSYTDTQYF. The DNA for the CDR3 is TGTGCCAGCTCACCAATAGTTTCGTACACAGATACGCAGTATTTT.

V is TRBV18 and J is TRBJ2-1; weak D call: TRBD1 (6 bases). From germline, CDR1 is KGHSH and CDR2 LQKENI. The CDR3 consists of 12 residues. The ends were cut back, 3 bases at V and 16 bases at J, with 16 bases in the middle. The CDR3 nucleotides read TGTGCCAGCTCACCTGGGACACCAGTGGAATTCTTC. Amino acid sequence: CASSPGTPVEFF.

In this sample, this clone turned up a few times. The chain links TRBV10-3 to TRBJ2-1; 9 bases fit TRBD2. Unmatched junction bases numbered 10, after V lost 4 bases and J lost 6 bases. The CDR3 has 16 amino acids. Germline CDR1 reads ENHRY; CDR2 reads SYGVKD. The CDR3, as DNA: TGTGCCATCAGTGCGTTCCCCGAGCGGGGGGCCAATGAGCAGTTCTTC. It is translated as CAISAFPERGANEQFF.

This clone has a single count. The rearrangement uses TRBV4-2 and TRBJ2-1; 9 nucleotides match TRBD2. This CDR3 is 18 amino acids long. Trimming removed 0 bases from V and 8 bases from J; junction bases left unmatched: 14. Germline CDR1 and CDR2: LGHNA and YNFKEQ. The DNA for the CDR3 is TGTGCCAGCAGCCAAGATCTACCTAGCGGGACCCGGCGGCATGAGCAGTTCTTC. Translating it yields CASSQDLPSGTRRHEQFF.

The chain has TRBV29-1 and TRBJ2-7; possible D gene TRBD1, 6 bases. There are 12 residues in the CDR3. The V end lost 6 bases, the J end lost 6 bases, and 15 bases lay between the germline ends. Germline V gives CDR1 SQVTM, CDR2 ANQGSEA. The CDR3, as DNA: TGCAGCGTCCCGGGACATTATTCCGAGCAGTACTTC. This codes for CSVPGHYSEQYF.

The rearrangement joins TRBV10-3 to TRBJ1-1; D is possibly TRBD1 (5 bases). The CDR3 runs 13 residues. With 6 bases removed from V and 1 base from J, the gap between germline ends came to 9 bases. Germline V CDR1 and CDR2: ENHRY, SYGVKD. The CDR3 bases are TGTGCCATCAGCGAACAGGAGAACACTGAAGCTTTCTTT. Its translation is CAISEQENTEAFF.

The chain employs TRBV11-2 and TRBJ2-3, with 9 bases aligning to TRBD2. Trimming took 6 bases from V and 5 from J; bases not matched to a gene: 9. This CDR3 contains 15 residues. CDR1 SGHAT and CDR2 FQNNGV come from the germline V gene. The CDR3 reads CASSSPAGGGDTQYF. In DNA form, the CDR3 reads TGTGCCAGCAGTTCCCCAGCGGGGGGTGGAGATACGCAGTATTTT.

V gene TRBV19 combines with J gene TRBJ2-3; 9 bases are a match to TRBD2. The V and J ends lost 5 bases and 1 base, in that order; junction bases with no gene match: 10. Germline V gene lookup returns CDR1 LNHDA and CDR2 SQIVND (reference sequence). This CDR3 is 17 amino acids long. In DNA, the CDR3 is TGTGCCAGTAGTTCCGAACTAGCGGGTTATCGCACAGATACGCAGTATTTT. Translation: CASSSELAGYRTDTQYF. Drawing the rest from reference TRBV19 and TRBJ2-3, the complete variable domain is DGGITQSPKYLFRKEGQNVTLSCEQNLNHDAMYWYRQDPGQGLRLIYYSQIVNDFQKGDIAEGYSVSREKKESFPLTVTSAQKNPTAFYLCASSSELAGYRTDTQYFGPGTRLTVL.

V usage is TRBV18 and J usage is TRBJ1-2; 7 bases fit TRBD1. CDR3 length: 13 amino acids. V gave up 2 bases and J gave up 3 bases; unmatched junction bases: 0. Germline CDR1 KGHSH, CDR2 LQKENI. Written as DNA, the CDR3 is TGTGCCAGCTCACCAGACAGGGACTATGGCTACACCTTC. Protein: CASSPDRDYGYTF.

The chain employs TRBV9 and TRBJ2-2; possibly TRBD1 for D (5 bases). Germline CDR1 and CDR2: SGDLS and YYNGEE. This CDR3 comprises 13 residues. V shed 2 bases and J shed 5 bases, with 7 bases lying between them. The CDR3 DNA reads TGTGCCAGCAGCGTTCAGGGTACCGGGGAGCTGTTTTTT. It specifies CASSVQGTGELFF.